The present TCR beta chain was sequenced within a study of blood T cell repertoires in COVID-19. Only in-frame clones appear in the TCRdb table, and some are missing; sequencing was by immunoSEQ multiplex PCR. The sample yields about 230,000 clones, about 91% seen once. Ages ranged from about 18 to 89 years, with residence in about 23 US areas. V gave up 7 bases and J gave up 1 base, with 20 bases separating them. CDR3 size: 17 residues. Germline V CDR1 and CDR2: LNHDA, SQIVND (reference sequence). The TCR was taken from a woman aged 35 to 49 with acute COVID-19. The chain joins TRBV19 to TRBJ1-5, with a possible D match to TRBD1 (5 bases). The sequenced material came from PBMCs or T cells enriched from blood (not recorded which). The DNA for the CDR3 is TGTGCCAGTACCCCGTATGGGCAGGGTAGGAGCAATCAGCCCCAGCATTTT. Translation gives CASTPYGQGRSNQPQHF.